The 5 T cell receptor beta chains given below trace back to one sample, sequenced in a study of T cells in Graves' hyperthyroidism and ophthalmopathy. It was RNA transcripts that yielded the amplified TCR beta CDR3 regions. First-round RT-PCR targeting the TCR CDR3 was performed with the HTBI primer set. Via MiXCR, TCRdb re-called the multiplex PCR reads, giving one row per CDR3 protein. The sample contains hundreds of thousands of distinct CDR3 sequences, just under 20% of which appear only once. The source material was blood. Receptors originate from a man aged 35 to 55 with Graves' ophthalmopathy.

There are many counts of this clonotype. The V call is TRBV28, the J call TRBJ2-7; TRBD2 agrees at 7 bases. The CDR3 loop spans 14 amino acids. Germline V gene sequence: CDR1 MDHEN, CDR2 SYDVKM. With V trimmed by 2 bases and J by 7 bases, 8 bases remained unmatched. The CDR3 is CASSLGAGPREQYF. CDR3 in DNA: TGTGCCAGCAGTTTAGGAGCGGGACCCCGGGAGCAGTACTTC.

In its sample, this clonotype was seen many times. CDR3 amino acids: CASSPGLARSYNEQFF. The CDR3 DNA is TGTGCCAGCAGTCCGGGACTAGCAAGGTCCTACAATGAGCAGTTCTTC. The chain is built from TRBV2 and TRBJ2-1; TRBD2 matches at 9 bases. Germline values: CDR1 SNHLY, CDR2 FYNNEI. Trimming took 5 bases from V and 1 from J; bases not matched to a gene: 6. The CDR3 has 16 amino acids.

DNA for the CDR3: TGTGCCACCAGCAGAGGCGTGAGGGTAGTGGGTCAAGAGACCCAGTACTTC. Its translation is CATSRGVRVVGQETQYF. The chain combines TRBV15 with TRBJ2-5, with a possible D match to TRBD2 (5 bases). The CDR3 contains 17 residues. The germline V and J ends were trimmed by 1 base and 2 bases, with 17 bases remaining between them. Per germline, CDR1 LNHNV and CDR2 YYDKDF (reference sequence).

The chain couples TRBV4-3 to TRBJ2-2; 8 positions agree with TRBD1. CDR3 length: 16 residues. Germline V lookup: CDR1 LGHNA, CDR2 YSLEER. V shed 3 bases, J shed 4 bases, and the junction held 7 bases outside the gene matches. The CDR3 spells CASSQQTGVGTGELFF. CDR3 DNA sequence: TGCGCCAGCAGCCAGCAGACAGGGGTGGGCACCGGGGAGCTGTTTTTT.

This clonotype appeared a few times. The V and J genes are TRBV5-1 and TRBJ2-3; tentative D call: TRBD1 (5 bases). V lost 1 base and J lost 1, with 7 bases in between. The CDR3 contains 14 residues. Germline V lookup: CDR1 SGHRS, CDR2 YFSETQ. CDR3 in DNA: TGCGCCAGCAGCTTGCTGACAGGCACAGATACGCAGTATTTT. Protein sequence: CASSLLTGTDTQYF. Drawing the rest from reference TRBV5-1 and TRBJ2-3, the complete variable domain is KAGVTQTPRYLIKTRGQQVTLSCSPISGHRSVSWYQQTPGQGLQFLFEYFSETQRNKGNFPGRFSGRQFSNSRSEMNVSTLELGDSALYLCASSLLTGTDTQYFGPGTRLTVL.